The sequence of this T cell receptor beta chain was determined in a study of regulatory T cells in long-lasting Graves disease. Whole-study findings and limits: Persistent patients had more shared public clonotypes (2,741) than new patients (roughly 970).

The TCR library was made from RNA that had been extracted from PBMCs in TRIzol. Trimming took 4 bases from V and 8 from J, leaving 11 bases between them. The CDR3 runs to 12 residues. Germline loops: CDR1 LGHNA, CDR2 YNFKEQ. This clonotype was recorded once. Antigen: not known. TCRdb processed the reads anew with MiXCR; each CDR3 protein has one entry. The sample consists of around 1,200 distinct CDR3 sequences, around 82% of them appearing once. The chain recombines TRBV4-2 with TRBJ1-1; D is unresolved. Specimen: peripheral blood mononuclear cells (PBMCs), collected with antithyroid drug treatment, in newly diagnosed or persistent Graves disease (not recorded which). The source of this sequence is a woman in her twenties or thirties with Graves disease. CDR3 nucleotide sequence: TGTGCCAGCAGCCTTCGAGCCCGGGAAGCTTTCTTT. This sequence encodes CASSLRAREAFF.